A single sample is the source of the 21 T cell receptor beta chains below, sequenced in a study of graft-versus-host responses after intestinal transplantation. Here immunoSEQ multiplex PCR was the method, and the copy in TCRdb shows in-frame clones only, minus some. The sample lists around 95,000 clones, roughly 84% occurring once. No antigen has been identified for these receptors. This specimen was unstimulated CD4+ T cells sorted from spleen or lymph node cells, taken before transplant. These receptors all stem from a human donor who was the organ donor for an intestinal transplant.

This sequence joins TRBV10-2 and TRBJ1-1; D possibly corresponds to TRBD1 (5 bases). Trimming removed 7 bases at V and 0 bases at J, with 12 bases between. Germline V gives CDR1 WSHSY, CDR2 SAAADI. The CDR3 totals 14 residues. CDR3 DNA: TGCGCCAGCACGAGGGGAGGGGTGAACACTGAAGCTTTCTTT. It translates to CASTRGGVNTEAFF.

The rearrangement uses TRBV2 and TRBJ2-6; TRBD1 aligns across 7 bases. J lost 13 bases, V lost 7 bases, and 13 bases had no gene match. The CDR3 runs 14 residues. CDR1 is SNHLY and CDR2 is FYNNEI in the germline V gene. CDR3 DNA: TGTGCCAGCAAGGACCGGACAGGAGGACGAGTCCTGACTTTC. Translation gives CASKDRTGGRVLTF.

This chain connects TRBV11-2 to TRBJ2-3, with D perhaps TRBD2 (5 bases). V lost 4 bases and J 6 bases, leaving 14 bases between the germline ends. Germline-derived CDR1 and CDR2 are SGHAT and FQNNGV. The CDR3 totals 14 residues. DNA of the CDR3: TGTGCCAGCAGCTCCTTCGGGCGGGCGGATACGCAGTATTTT. Its protein product is CASSSFGRADTQYF.

The chain employs TRBV16 and TRBJ2-3; D is possibly TRBD1 (5 bases). With 1 base removed from V and 1 base from J, the gap between germline ends came to 9 bases. The CDR3 is 15 amino acids. Germline CDR1 is KGHSY and CDR2 is FQNENV. The CDR3 sequence: CASSQLTVGTDTQYF. The DNA of the CDR3 is TGTGCCAGCAGCCAATTGACAGTGGGCACAGATACGCAGTATTTT.

The genes are TRBV6-1 and TRBJ1-3, with D maybe TRBD1 (5 bases). The CDR3 contains 14 residues. Germline V CDR1 and CDR2: MNHNS, SASEGT. Trimming removed 4 bases at V and 0 bases at J, with 7 bases between. The CDR3 region is CASSGGFSGNTIYF. CDR3 DNA: TGTGCCAGCAGTGGGGGGTTCTCTGGAAACACCATATATTTT.

This clone turned up a few times. The chain employs TRBV5-6 and TRBJ1-2, with D possibly TRBD1 on 6 matching bases. Trimming took 2 bases from V and 8 from J, leaving 16 bases between them. The CDR3 has 14 residues. The V gene's germline CDR1 is SGHDT and CDR2 YYEEEE. The CDR3 region is CASSFEQGMGGYTF. In nucleotides, the CDR3 is TGTGCCAGCAGCTTTGAACAGGGTATGGGAGGCTACACCTTC.

J is TRBJ1-5 and V is TRBV15; no clear D gene. Germline V gives CDR1 LNHNV, CDR2 YYDKDF (reference sequence). Trimming cost V 1 base and J 0 bases, with 7 bases left between them. CDR3 length: 15 residues. The CDR3 protein is CATSRGVASNQPQHF. The CDR3 DNA reads as TGTGCCACCAGCAGAGGAGTGGCTAGCAATCAGCCCCAGCATTTT.

The V gene is TRBV5-6, the J gene TRBJ2-7; maybe TRBD2 (5 bases). Trimming removed 4 bases from V and 0 bases from J, with 14 bases in between. This CDR3 has 15 residues. Germline loops: CDR1 SGHDT, CDR2 YYEEEE. CDR3 amino acids: CASSPLEAYSYEQYF. In DNA, the CDR3 is TGTGCCAGCAGCCCCCTGGAGGCGTACTCCTACGAGCAGTACTTC.

This clone was seen only a few times. The chain couples TRBV5-8 to TRBJ1-4, with 10 bases identical to TRBD1. Germline V CDR1 and CDR2: SGHTS, YDEGEE. Losses at the gene ends were 3 bases for V and 7 bases for J; bases not matched to a gene: 3. The CDR3 spans 14 residues. This CDR3 reads CASSWGQGFEKLFF. DNA for the CDR3: TGTGCCAGCAGCTGGGGACAGGGGTTTGAAAAACTGTTTTTT.

The table lists this clone with a count of one. The chain carries TRBV6-5 and TRBJ2-1; 10 bases line up with TRBD2. This CDR3 is 15 amino acids long. V was pared by 6 bases and J by 3 bases, with 5 bases of the junction left unmatched. The V gene's germline CDR1 is MNHEY and CDR2 SVGAGI. The CDR3 spells CASRGIAGGYNEQFF. DNA of the CDR3: TGTGCCAGCAGGGGAATAGCGGGGGGCTACAATGAGCAGTTCTTC.

The V call is TRBV5-4, the J call TRBJ2-1; 9 nucleotides line up with TRBD1. Unmatched junction bases numbered 13, after V lost 2 bases and J lost 4 bases. Germline lookup yields CDR1 SGHNT and CDR2 YYREEE (reference sequence). The CDR3 length is 18 residues. The CDR3 DNA follows: TGTGCCAGCAGCTTAAGATCGATCCGGGACAGGGCGTACAATGAGCAGTTCTTC. It specifies CASSLRSIRDRAYNEQFF.

The chain joins TRBV5-1 to TRBJ1-4; D perhaps matches TRBD1 (5 bases). CDR1 is SGHRS and CDR2 is YFSETQ in the germline V gene. V lost 0 bases to trimming and J lost 3 bases, with 9 bases between them. This CDR3 spans 15 amino acids. For the CDR3, the DNA is TGCGCCAGCAGCTTGGTATCGGGACCTAATGAAAAACTGTTTTTT. Translation gives CASSLVSGPNEKLFF.

The gene calls are TRBV28 and TRBJ1-3, with D tentatively TRBD1 (5 bases). Trimming stripped 4 bases from V and 2 bases from J, with 12 bases between. Germline CDR1 and CDR2: MDHEN and SYDVKM. The length of the CDR3 is 15 residues. The CDR3 bases are TGTGCCAGCAGTTCCCAACAGGCCCCTGGAAACACCATATATTTT. Residues: CASSSQQAPGNTIYF. Complete variable domain (other parts from reference TRBV28 and TRBJ1-3): DVKVTQSSRYLVKRTGEKVFLECVQDMDHENMFWYRQDPGLGLRLIYFSYDVKMKEKGDIPEGYSVSREKKERFSLILESASTNQTSMYLCASSSQQAPGNTIYFGEGSWLTVV.

V is TRBV11-2 and J is TRBJ1-3, with 11 bases lining up with TRBD1. CDR1 is SGHAT, CDR2 FQNNGV, per germline. V trimming: 3 bases; J trimming: 4 bases; junction bases outside the gene matches: 2. The CDR3 consists of 15 residues. CDR3 loop: CASSLGQGDGNTIYF. The CDR3 region has the DNA TGTGCCAGCAGCTTGGGACAGGGGGACGGAAACACCATATATTTT. Looking up the rest from reference TRBV11-2 and TRBJ1-3 gives the full variable domain: EAGVAQSPRYKIIEKRQSVAFWCNPISGHATLYWYQQILGQGPKLLIQFQNNGVVDDSQLPKDRFSAERLKGVDSTLKIQPAKLEDSAVYLCASSLGQGDGNTIYFGEGSWLTVV.

The chain uses TRBV30 and TRBJ2-5; TRBD2 aligns across 7 bases. The junction had 11 bases not matched to a gene; V was cut back by 4 bases and J by 0 bases. The V gene's germline CDR1 is GTSNPN and CDR2 SVGIG (reference sequence). The CDR3 totals 16 residues. CDR3 nucleotide sequence: TGTGCCTGGAAGGTAACTAGCGAGCGGTACCAAGAGACCCAGTACTTC. Translation gives CAWKVTSERYQETQYF.

The chain is built from TRBV10-3 and TRBJ2-5; 9 positions agree with TRBD2. V shed 0 bases and J 4 bases; nucleotides not matched to a gene: 6. CDR3 length: 16 amino acids. From germline, CDR1 is ENHRY and CDR2 SYGVKD. In nucleotides, the CDR3 is TGTGCCATCAGTGAGTCTGGCGGGGGGGGACCAGAGACCCAGTACTTC. Protein sequence: CAISESGGGGPETQYF.

The J gene is TRBJ2-1, the V gene TRBV9; D may correspond to TRBD1 or TRBD2 (6 bases each). The V end lost 3 bases, the J end lost 1 base, and 14 bases lay between the germline ends. Germline V gene lookup returns CDR1 SGDLS and CDR2 YYNGEE. The CDR3 has 16 residues. The CDR3, as DNA: TGTGCCAGCAGCGCAGAGGGGGGAAGGTCCTACAATGAGCAGTTCTTC. It codes for CASSAEGGRSYNEQFF.

This clone turned up a few times. This rearrangement joins TRBV7-9 to TRBJ1-1, with no clear D. Germline CDR1 reads SEHNR; CDR2 reads FQNEAQ (reference sequence). The V end was cut by 6 bases, the J end by 1 base, with 6 bases between. CDR3 length equals 12 residues. CDR3 in DNA: TGTGCCAGCAGGTTAAAGAACACTGAAGCTTTCTTT. This sequence encodes CASRLKNTEAFF.

The chain links TRBV15 to TRBJ2-3; D might be TRBD2 (5 bases). Germline V lookup: CDR1 LNHNV, CDR2 YYDKDF (reference sequence). CDR3 length: 15 amino acids. Trimming shortened V by 0 bases and J by 5 bases, and 12 bases separated the two germline ends. This CDR3 is CATSRDTLEGDTQYF. Written as DNA, the CDR3 is TGTGCCACCAGCAGAGATACCCTCGAGGGAGATACGCAGTATTTT.

V gene TRBV27 combines with J gene TRBJ2-2, with 7 bases fitting TRBD1. This CDR3 is 16 amino acids long. V gave up 7 bases and J gave up 4 bases; unmatched junction bases: 12. Per the germline V gene, CDR1 is MNHEY and CDR2 is SMNVEV (reference sequence). In DNA form, the CDR3 reads TGTGCCAGCACCACGACAGGGAAGGGAGTCACCGGGGAGCTGTTTTTT. Translating it yields CASTTTGKGVTGELFF.

The chain uses TRBV5-1 and TRBJ1-5, with D hard to call. The V end lost 0 bases, the J end lost 2 bases, and 9 bases lay between the germline ends. There are 15 residues in the CDR3. Germline CDR1 reads SGHRS; CDR2 reads YFSETQ. The CDR3 DNA reads TGCGCCAGCAGCTTGGACGGCGAGGGCAATCAGCCCCAGCATTTT. Its translation: CASSLDGEGNQPQHF.